Listed here are 18 T cell receptor beta chains from one sample, sequenced in a study of blood T cell repertoires in COVID-19. Profiling relied on immunoSEQ multiplex PCR, and the TCRdb table lists in-frame clones only, not all of them. The repertoire holds 72,000 or so clones, with about 89% as singletons. Material for sequencing was peripheral blood. The receptors here all came from an older woman with acute or convalescent COVID-19.

V is TRBV19 and J is TRBJ1-2, with no clear D. Trimming removed 10 bases from V and 0 bases from J, with 21 bases in between. This CDR3 contains 16 residues. Germline V gene data show CDR1 as LNHDA and CDR2 as SQIVND (reference sequence). The CDR3 sequence: CATSDGIIRANYGYTF. The CDR3 coding sequence is TGTGCCACGTCGGACGGGATAATTAGAGCTAACTATGGCTACACCTTC.

This clone was seen a single time. V gene TRBV11-2 combines with J gene TRBJ2-2; 12 nucleotides agree with TRBD2. CDR1 is SGHAT, CDR2 FQNNGV, per germline. The CDR3 has 16 residues. With 5 bases clipped from V and 6 bases from J, the junction kept 7 bases outside the gene matches. This CDR3 reads CASSASSGGAPGELFF. DNA for the CDR3: TGTGCCAGCAGCGCATCTAGCGGGGGGGCCCCCGGGGAGCTGTTTTTT.

V and J are TRBV6-5 and TRBJ1-2; 7 bases fit TRBD1. Germline CDR1 is MNHEY and CDR2 is SVGAGI. Trimming at V came to 11 bases and at J to 4 bases, leaving 7 bases not matched to a gene. This CDR3 is 12 amino acids long. The CDR3 DNA reads TGTGCCCTGCTGGGGACAGCCTATGGCTACACCTTC. Translated, it gives CALLGTAYGYTF.

This chain joins TRBV30 and TRBJ1-3, with a weak D call TRBD1 (5 bases). V was shortened by 5 bases and J by 4 bases, with 12 bases between the two germline ends. CDR1 is GTSNPN and CDR2 is SVGIG in the germline V gene (reference sequence). The CDR3 spans 13 residues. The CDR3 is CAWGPGGGNTIYF. The CDR3 nucleotides read TGTGCCTGGGGACCTGGGGGGGGAAACACCATATATTTT. The full variable domain, its missing parts supplied by reference TRBV30 and TRBJ1-3, is SQTIHQWPATLVQPVGSPLSLECTVEGTSNPNLYWYRQAAGRGLQLLFYSVGIGQISSEVPQNLSASRPQDRQFILSSKKLLLSDSGFYLCAWGPGGGNTIYFGEGSWLTVV.

The rearrangement links TRBV10-3 to TRBJ1-4; D is perhaps TRBD1 (5 bases). The CDR3 loop spans 15 amino acids. The germline CDR1 and CDR2 sequences are ENHRY and SYGVKD. V dropped 7 bases and J dropped 7 bases, with 19 bases sitting between them. The CDR3 loop is CAIIWTGGESEKLFF. The CDR3 nucleotides are TGTGCCATCATCTGGACGGGGGGGGAGAGTGAAAAACTGTTTTTT.

V gene TRBV6-5 combines with J gene TRBJ2-3; D is perhaps TRBD2 (6 bases). There are 15 residues in the CDR3. Trimming removed 6 bases at V and 0 bases at J, with 13 bases between. The germline V gene has CDR1 MNHEY and CDR2 SVGAGI. CDR3 residues: CASSRGGDSTDTQYF. DNA of the CDR3: TGTGCCAGCAGCCGCGGAGGGGACAGCACAGATACGCAGTATTTT.

The chain has TRBV9 and TRBJ1-3; D uncertain. Germline CDR1 is SGDLS and CDR2 is YYNGEE. CDR3 size: 15 residues. V gave up 4 bases and J gave up 3 bases, with 14 bases separating them. The CDR3 nucleotides read TGTGCCAGCAGCTTCCGAGGTCTATTTGGAAACACCATATATTTT. Encoded protein: CASSFRGLFGNTIYF.

The CDR3 is CASSLDGHYGYTF. CDR3 bases: TGTGCCAGCAGCTTAGACGGTCACTATGGCTACACCTTC. The rearrangement links TRBV11-2 to TRBJ1-2; D remains ambiguous. Looked up from germline, CDR1 is SGHAT and CDR2 is FQNNGV. Trimming pared 0 bases from V and 3 bases from J, leaving 5 bases between. CDR3 length: 13 amino acids.

In its sample, this clone was seen once. This chain uses TRBV7-7 with TRBJ2-1; 7 bases are a match to TRBD2. The CDR3 has 18 residues. The germline gives CDR1 SSHAT, CDR2 FNYEAQ (reference sequence). With V trimmed by 0 bases and J by 3 bases, 11 bases remained unmatched. DNA for the CDR3: TGTGCCAGCAGCTTAGCCTTTGGTGGGCTAGCGGTCTACAATGAGCAGTTCTTC. Translation gives CASSLAFGGLAVYNEQFF.

The rearrangement joins TRBV6-6 to TRBJ1-2; 7 bases match TRBD1. CDR1 is MNHNY and CDR2 is SVGAGI in the germline V gene (reference sequence). With 2 bases clipped from V and 9 bases from J, the junction kept 9 bases outside the gene matches. The CDR3 extends over 14 amino acids. CDR3 loop: CASSYGTARGSYTF. The DNA of the CDR3 is TGTGCCAGCAGTTACGGGACAGCCCGCGGGAGCTACACCTTC.

CDR3 region: CASSDLARGQETQYF. The CDR3 nucleotides read TGTGCCAGCAGTGACCTAGCCAGAGGACAGGAGACCCAGTACTTC. This rearrangement joins TRBV6-1 to TRBJ2-5; D might be TRBD1 (6 bases). From germline, CDR1 is MNHNS and CDR2 SASEGT. The CDR3 spans 15 residues. Between the trimmed V and J ends, which lost 3 bases and 5 bases, there was a span of 16 bases.

This clone was seen only once. The rearrangement links TRBV18 to TRBJ2-7; TRBD2 matches 11 bases. V trimming: 1 base; J trimming: 4 bases; junction bases outside the gene matches: 9. Germline assignment: CDR1 KGHSH and CDR2 LQKENI. The CDR3 totals 17 residues. For the CDR3, the DNA is TGTGCCAGCTCACCACGTCCGATAGCGGGGGGGCGGTACGAGCAGTACTTC. Protein sequence: CASSPRPIAGGRYEQYF. Using reference TRBV18 and TRBJ2-7 for the parts outside the CDR3, the full variable domain is NAGVMQNPRHLVRRRGQEARLRCSPMKGHSHVYWYRQLPEEGLKFMVYLQKENIIDESGMPKERFSAEFPKEGPSILRIQQVVRGDSAAYFCASSPRPIAGGRYEQYFGPGTRLTVT.

The rearrangement joins TRBV18 to TRBJ2-6; 7 nucleotides agree with TRBD2. The germline CDR1 and CDR2 sequences are KGHSH and LQKENI. Trimming cost V 6 bases and J 0 bases; bases outside gene matches: 8. The CDR3 length is 17 residues. The CDR3 coding sequence is TGTGCCAGCTCGACGGGGGGAATGGGCTCTGGGGCCAACGTCCTGACTTTC. Protein sequence: CASSTGGMGSGANVLTF.

The chain has TRBV7-9 and TRBJ2-5, with D perhaps TRBD2 (5 bases). There are 15 residues in the CDR3. CDR1 SEHNR and CDR2 FQNEAQ come from the germline V gene (reference sequence). V was clipped by 0 bases and J by 5 bases, with 13 bases between them. The CDR3 loop reads CASSLATGFEETQYF. CDR3 coding DNA: TGTGCCAGCAGCTTAGCGACGGGGTTCGAGGAGACCCAGTACTTC. The full variable domain, completed using reference TRBV7-9 and TRBJ2-5, is DTGVSQNPRHKITKRGQNVTFRCDPISEHNRLYWYRQTLGQGPEFLTYFQNEAQLEKSRLLSDRFSAERPKGSFSTLEIQRTEQGDSAMYLCASSLATGFEETQYFGPGTRLLVL.

This chain uses TRBV13 with TRBJ2-1; TRBD2 agrees at 8 bases. Germline V gene lookup returns CDR1 PRHDT and CDR2 FYEKMQ (reference sequence). The CDR3 totals 15 residues. After removal of 6 bases from V and 2 bases from J, the junction contained 6 bases not matched to a gene. Written as DNA, the CDR3 is TGTGCCAGCAGTCCTTCGCGGGGGGCCTACAATGAGCAGTTCTTC. As protein: CASSPSRGAYNEQFF.

This rearrangement joins TRBV19 to TRBJ1-4; no clear D. V was cut by 5 bases and J by 5 bases, with 9 bases left in between. Germline V gene sequence: CDR1 LNHDA, CDR2 SQIVND (reference sequence). This CDR3 has 13 residues. The CDR3 protein is CASSADINEKLFF. The CDR3 region has the DNA TGTGCCAGTAGTGCAGATATCAATGAAAAACTGTTTTTT.

The genes are TRBV13 and TRBJ1-1, with D possibly matching TRBD1 (5 bases). The V and J ends lost 0 bases and 7 bases respectively, with 9 bases between them. This CDR3 is built from 13 residues. Per germline, CDR1 PRHDT and CDR2 FYEKMQ (reference sequence). The CDR3 region has the DNA TGTGCCAGCAGCTTAGGCCTGGGGGGTGAAGCTTTCTTT. The encoded protein is CASSLGLGGEAFF.

The chain couples TRBV5-1 to TRBJ2-3, with D unclear. The CDR3 is 15 amino acids. Germline CDR1 is SGHRS and CDR2 is YFSETQ. The ends were cut back, 0 bases at V and 5 bases at J, with 13 bases in the middle. The CDR3 DNA follows: TGCGCCAGCAGCTTGGCGGTGGCCGGCGGAGATACGCAGTATTTT. This gives the protein CASSLAVAGGDTQYF.